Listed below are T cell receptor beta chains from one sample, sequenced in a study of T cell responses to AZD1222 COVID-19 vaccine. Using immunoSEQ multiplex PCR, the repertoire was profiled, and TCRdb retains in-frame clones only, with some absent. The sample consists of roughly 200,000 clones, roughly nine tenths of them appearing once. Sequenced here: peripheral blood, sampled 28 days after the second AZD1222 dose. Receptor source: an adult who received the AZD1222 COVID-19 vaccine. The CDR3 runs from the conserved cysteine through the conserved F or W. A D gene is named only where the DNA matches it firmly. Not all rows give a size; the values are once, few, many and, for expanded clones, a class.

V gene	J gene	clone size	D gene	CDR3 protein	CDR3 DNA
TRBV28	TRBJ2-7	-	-	CASSFDIPGEQYF	TGTGCCAGCAGTTTCGACATCCCAGGGGAGCAGTACTTC
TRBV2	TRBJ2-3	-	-	CASKGRDTQYF	TGTGCCAGCAAGGGGAGGGATACGCAGTATTTT
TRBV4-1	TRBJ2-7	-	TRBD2	CASSPSGLAYEQYF	TGCGCCAGCAGCCCCTCCGGACTAGCCTACGAGCAGTACTTC
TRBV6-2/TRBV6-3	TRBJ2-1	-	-	CASRPISYNEQFF	TGTGCCAGCAGACCTATCTCCTACAATGAGCAGTTCTTC
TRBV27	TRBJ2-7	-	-	CASSLAGRYEQYF	TGTGCCAGCAGTTTGGCGGGTCGGTACGAGCAGTACTTC
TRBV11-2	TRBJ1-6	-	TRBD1	CASSSRDRNSPLHF	TGTGCCAGCAGCTCCCGGGACAGGAATTCACCCCTCCACTTT
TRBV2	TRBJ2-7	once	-	CASSVPGPYEQYF	TGTGCCAGCAGTGTACCGGGACCCTACGAGCAGTACTTC
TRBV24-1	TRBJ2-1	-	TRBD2	CATSAPGLGNEQFF	TGTGCCACCAGTGCCCCCGGACTAGGGAATGAGCAGTTCTTC
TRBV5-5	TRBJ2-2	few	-	CASSLGTVNTGELFF	TGTGCCAGCAGCTTGGGGACTGTTAACACCGGGGAGCTGTTTTTT
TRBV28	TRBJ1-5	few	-	CASSGTPEQPQHF	TGTGCCAGCAGCGGGACACCAGAACAGCCCCAGCATTTT
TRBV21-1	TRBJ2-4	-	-	CARSRGLAKNIQYF	TGTGCCCGAAGCAGGGGTTTAGCCAAAAACATTCAGTACTTC
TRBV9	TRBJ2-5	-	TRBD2	CASSGGTTSGPQETQYF	TGTGCCAGCAGCGGAGGGACCACTAGCGGCCCCCAAGAGACCCAGTACTTC
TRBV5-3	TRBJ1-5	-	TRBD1	CARRSRTGNQPQHF	TGTGCCAGAAGGAGCAGGACAGGGAATCAGCCCCAGCATTTT
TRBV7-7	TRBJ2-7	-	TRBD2	CASSQGLAGLGYEQYF	TGTGCTAGCAGCCAGGGACTAGCGGGACTCGGGTACGAGCAGTACTTC
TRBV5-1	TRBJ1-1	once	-	CASSSLTAGNTEAFF	TGCGCCAGCAGCTCCCTGACAGCGGGGAACACTGAAGCTTTCTTT
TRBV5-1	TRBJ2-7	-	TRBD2	CASSMTSGSSHEQYF	TGCGCCAGCAGCATGACTAGCGGGAGTTCCCACGAGCAGTACTTC
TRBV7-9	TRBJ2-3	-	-	CASSLLSTGTDTQYF	TGTGCCAGCAGCTTACTGAGTACAGGGACAGATACGCAGTATTTT
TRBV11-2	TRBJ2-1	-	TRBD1	CASSPGQGISEQFF	TGTGCCAGCAGCCCGGGACAGGGAATAAGTGAGCAGTTCTTC
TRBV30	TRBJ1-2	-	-	CAWREPGQGGGYTF	TGTGCCTGGAGGGAGCCCGGGCAAGGGGGAGGCTACACCTTC
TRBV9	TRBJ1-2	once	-	CASSVVTGNYGYTF	TGTGCCAGCAGCGTAGTTACAGGGAACTATGGCTACACCTTC
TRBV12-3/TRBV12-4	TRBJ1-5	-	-	CASSTDIQQPQHF	TGTGCCAGCAGTACGGACATCCAACAGCCCCAGCATTTT
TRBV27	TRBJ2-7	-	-	CASSLIGTPSYEQYF	TGTGCCAGCAGCCTGATCGGGACACCGTCCTACGAGCAGTACTTC
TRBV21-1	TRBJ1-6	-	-	CASIKCVGQDASPLHF	TGTGCCAGCATCAAGTGTGTGGGACAGGACGCATCACCCCTCCACTTT
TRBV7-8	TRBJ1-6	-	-	CASSLGQLNSPLHF	TGTGCCAGCAGCTTAGGACAGCTTAATTCACCCCTCCACTTT
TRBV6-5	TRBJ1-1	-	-	CASSPGQSNTEAFF	TGTGCCAGCAGCCCAGGACAGTCGAACACTGAAGCTTTCTTT
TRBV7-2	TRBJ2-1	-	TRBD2	CASSAGTINEQFF	TGTGCCAGCAGCGCGGGGACTATTAATGAGCAGTTCTTC
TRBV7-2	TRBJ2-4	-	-	CASSLQASSDIQYF	TGTGCCAGCAGCTTACAGGCTAGTTCGGACATTCAGTACTTC
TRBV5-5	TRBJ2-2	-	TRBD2	CASSGNSGRVVTGELFF	TGTGCCAGCAGCGGCAATAGCGGGAGGGTAGTAACCGGGGAGCTGTTTTTT
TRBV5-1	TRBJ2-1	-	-	CASSLSGGSSYNEQFF	TGCGCCAGCAGCTTGAGTGGCGGGTCCTCCTACAATGAGCAGTTCTTC
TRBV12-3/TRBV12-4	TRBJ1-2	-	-	CASSFGGGGYTF	TGTGCCAGCAGTTTTGGTGGGGGTGGCTACACCTTC
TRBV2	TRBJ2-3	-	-	CASSGTQKGDTQYF	TGTGCCAGCAGTGGGACACAGAAAGGCGATACGCAGTATTTT
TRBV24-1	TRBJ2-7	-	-	CATSADSPYHEQYF	TGTGCCACCAGTGCGGACAGCCCTTACCACGAGCAGTACTTC
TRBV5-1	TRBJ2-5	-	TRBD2	CASSESSGVKTQYF	TGCGCCAGCAGCGAATCTAGCGGGGTGAAGACCCAGTACTTC
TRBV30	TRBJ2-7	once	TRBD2	CAWSGLGGDEQYF	TGTGCCTGGAGCGGACTAGGCGGTGACGAGCAGTACTTC
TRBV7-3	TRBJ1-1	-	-	CASSLRGTAGTEAFF	TGTGCCAGCAGCTTGCGGGGGACCGCTGGCACTGAAGCTTTCTTT